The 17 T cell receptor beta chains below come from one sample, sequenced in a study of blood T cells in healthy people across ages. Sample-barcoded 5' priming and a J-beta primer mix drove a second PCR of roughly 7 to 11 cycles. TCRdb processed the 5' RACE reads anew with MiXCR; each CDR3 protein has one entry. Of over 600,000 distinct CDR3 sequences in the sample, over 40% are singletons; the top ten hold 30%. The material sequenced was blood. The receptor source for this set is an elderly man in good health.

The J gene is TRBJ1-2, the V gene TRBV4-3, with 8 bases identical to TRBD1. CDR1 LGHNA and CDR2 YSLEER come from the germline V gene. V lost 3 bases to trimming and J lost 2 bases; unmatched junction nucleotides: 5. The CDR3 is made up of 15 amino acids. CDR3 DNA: TGCGCCAGCAGCCACCCAGGGGGCGCGAACTATGGCTACACCTTC. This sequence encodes CASSHPGGANYGYTF.

The CDR3 DNA is TGTGCCAGCAGTGAAATAACAGGGGGCGGGGGTGAGCAGTTCTTC. It codes for CASSEITGGGGEQFF. This chain uses TRBV6-1 with TRBJ2-1, with 9 bases fitting TRBD1. V dropped 2 bases and J dropped 9; count of bases not matched to a gene: 8. The CDR3 runs 15 residues. Germline assignment: CDR1 MNHNS and CDR2 SASEGT.

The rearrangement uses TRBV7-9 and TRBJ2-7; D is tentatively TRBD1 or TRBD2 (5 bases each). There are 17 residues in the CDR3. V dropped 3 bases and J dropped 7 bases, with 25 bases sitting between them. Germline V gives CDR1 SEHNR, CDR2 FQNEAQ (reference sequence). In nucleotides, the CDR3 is TGTGCCAGCAGCTTCCTCCTGGCCCTCAGGGTGGGGGATGAGCAGTACTTC. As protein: CASSFLLALRVGDEQYF. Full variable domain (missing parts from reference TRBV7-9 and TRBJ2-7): DTGVSQNPRHKITKRGQNVTFRCDPISEHNRLYWYRQTLGQGPEFLTYFQNEAQLEKSRLLSDRFSAERPKGSFSTLEIQRTEQGDSAMYLCASSFLLALRVGDEQYFGPGTRLTVT.

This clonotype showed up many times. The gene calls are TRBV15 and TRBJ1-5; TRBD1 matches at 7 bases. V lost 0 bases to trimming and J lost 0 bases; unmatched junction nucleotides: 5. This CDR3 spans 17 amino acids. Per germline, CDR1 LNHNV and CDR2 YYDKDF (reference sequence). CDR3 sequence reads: CATSRDPRDSSNQPQHF. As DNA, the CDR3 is TGTGCCACCAGCAGAGATCCTCGGGACAGTAGCAATCAGCCCCAGCATTTT.

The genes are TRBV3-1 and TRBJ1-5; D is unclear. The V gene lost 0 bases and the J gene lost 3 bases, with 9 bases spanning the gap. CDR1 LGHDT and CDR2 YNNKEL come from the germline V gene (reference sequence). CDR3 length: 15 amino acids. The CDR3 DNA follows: TGTGCCAGCAGCCAAGACAGGAGAGACAATCAGCCCCAGCATTTT. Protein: CASSQDRRDNQPQHF. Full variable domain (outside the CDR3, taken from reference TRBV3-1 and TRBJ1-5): DTAVSQTPKYLVTQMGNDKSIKCEQNLGHDTMYWYKQDSKKFLKIMFSYNNKELIINETVPNRFSPKSPDKAHLNLHINSLELGDSAVYFCASSQDRRDNQPQHFGDGTRLSIL.

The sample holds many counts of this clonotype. CDR3 bases: TGCGCCAGCAGCCAAGATACAACCCCCGGCGGCTATGGCTACACCTTC. It translates to CASSQDTTPGGYGYTF. J is TRBJ1-2 and V is TRBV4-3; D gene uncertain. This CDR3 contains 16 residues. The V and J ends lost 0 bases and 4 bases respectively, with 15 bases between them. Germline lookup yields CDR1 LGHNA and CDR2 YSLEER.

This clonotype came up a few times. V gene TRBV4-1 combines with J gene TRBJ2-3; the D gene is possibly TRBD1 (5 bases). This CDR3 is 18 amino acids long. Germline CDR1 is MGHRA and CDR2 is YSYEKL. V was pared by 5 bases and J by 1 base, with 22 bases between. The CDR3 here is CASSAGHSFNGRTDTQYF. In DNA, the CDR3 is TGCGCCAGCAGCGCCGGACATAGCTTCAATGGCCGCACAGATACGCAGTATTTT.

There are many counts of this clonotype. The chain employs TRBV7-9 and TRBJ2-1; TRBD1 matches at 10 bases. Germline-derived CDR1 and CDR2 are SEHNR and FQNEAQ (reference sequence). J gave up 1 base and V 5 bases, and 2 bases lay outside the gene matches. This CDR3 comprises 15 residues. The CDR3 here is CASSRTGGSYNEQFF. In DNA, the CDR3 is TGTGCCAGCAGCAGGACAGGGGGATCCTACAATGAGCAGTTCTTC.

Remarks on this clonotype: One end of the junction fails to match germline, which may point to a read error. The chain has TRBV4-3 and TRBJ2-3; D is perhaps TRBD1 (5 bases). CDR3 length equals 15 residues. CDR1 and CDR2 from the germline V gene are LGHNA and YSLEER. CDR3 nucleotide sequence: TGCGCCAGCAGCCAAGCGTACAGGAGCATAGATACGCAGTATTTT. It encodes CASSQAYRSIDTQYF.

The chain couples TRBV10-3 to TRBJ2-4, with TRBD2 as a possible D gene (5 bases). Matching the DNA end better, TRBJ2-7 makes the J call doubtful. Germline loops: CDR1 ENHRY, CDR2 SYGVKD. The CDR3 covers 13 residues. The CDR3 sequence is CAIRGGPLAEQYF. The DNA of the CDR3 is TGTGCCATCAGAGGAGGACCTCTCGCCGAGCAGTACTTC.

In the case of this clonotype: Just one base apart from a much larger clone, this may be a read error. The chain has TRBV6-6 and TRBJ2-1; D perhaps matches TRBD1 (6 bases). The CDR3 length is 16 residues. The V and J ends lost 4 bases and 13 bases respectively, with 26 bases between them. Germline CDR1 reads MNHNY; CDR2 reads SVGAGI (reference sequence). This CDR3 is CASSFHTQDSQETQFF. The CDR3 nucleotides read TGTGCCAGCAGTTTCCACACACAGGACAGCCAAGAGACCCAGTTCTTC.

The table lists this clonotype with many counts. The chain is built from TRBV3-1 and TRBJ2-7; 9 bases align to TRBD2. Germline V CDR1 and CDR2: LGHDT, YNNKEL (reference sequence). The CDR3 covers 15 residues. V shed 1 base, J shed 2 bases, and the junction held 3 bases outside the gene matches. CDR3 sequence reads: CASSQGSSGTYEQYF. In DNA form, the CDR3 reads TGTGCCAGCAGCCAAGGGTCTAGCGGGACCTACGAGCAGTACTTC.

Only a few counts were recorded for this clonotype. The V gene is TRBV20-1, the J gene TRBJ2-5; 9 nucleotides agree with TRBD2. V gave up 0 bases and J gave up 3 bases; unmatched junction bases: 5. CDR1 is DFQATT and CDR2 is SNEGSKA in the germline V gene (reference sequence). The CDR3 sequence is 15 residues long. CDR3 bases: TGCAGTGCTAGAGACCCTGGACTAGCGAAAGAGACCCAGTACTTC. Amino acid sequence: CSARDPGLAKETQYF.

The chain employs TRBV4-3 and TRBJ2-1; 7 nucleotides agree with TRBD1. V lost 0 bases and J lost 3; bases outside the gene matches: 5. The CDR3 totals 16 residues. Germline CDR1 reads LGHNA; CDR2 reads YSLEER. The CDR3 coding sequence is TGCGCCAGCAGCCAAGATACAGGGGTCTTCTACAATGAGCAGTTCTTC. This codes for CASSQDTGVFYNEQFF.

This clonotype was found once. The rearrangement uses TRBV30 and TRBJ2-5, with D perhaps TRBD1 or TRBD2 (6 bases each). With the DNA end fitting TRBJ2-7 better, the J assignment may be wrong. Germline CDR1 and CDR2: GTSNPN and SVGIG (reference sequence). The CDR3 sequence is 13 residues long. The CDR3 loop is CAWSVVTGAEQYF. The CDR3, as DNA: TGTGCCTGGAGTGTGGTCACGGGGGCCGAGCAGTACTTC.

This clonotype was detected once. CDR3 amino acids: CAGSTTGIPPYEQYF. In DNA form, the CDR3 reads TGTGCCGGATCCACGACAGGGATTCCTCCGTACGAGCAGTACTTC. The chain couples TRBV28 to TRBJ2-5; 7 bases map to TRBD1. The end of the DNA aligns better with TRBJ2-7, so the J call may be wrong. The CDR3 is made up of 15 amino acids. Germline V gives CDR1 MDHEN, CDR2 SYDVKM.

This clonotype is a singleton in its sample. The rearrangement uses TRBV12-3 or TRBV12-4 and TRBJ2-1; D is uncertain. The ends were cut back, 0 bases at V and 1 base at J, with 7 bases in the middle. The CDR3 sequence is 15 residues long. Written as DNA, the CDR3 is TGTGCCAGCAGTTTAGCTAGTCTGTCCTACAATGAGCAGTTCTTC. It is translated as CASSLASLSYNEQFF.